Listed below are T cell receptor beta chains from one sample, sequenced in a study of regulatory T cells in long-lasting Graves disease. In TCRdb, the multiplex PCR reads were re-called with MiXCR into one record per CDR3 protein. The table lists fewer than 450,000 distinct CDR3 sequences, roughly a quarter of them singletons. The sample here was peripheral blood mononuclear cells (PBMCs), taken when the disease was refractory, from a patient treated with antithyroid drugs. The receptors come from a female donor with Graves disease. Each CDR3 is given without its conserved first and last residue. Each record gives: V gene, CDR3 protein.

TRBV6-1 ASSYSIAGGHEQY
TRBV5-1 ASSLEGTGYTGELF
TRBV5-1 ASSSGTMGEQY
TRBV5-1 ASSPGQGYSYEQY
TRBV19 ASSIGSRTEAF
TRBV7-3 ASSMGPAIYGYT
TRBV2 ASRAGVSGELF
TRBV29-1 SVGVGTLSTGELF
TRBV7-2 ASSLAIAGFYEQY
TRBV28 ASSSGLAVETGTDTQY
TRBV5-1 ASSPGGSSGNIQY
TRBV7-9 ASSFDRWANVLT
TRBV7-3 ASSPQDTWYNEQF
TRBV10-3 AISESTGGYEQY
TRBV9 ASSAEGQPDAAF
TRBV29-1 SVTGLATLGEQY
TRBV27 ASSSSGFSYEQY
TRBV27 ASSLWAQGMNTEAF
TRBV30 AWSPGAGLAQPEAF
TRBV14 ASSHVSHGELF
TRBV27 ASRRGPGYGYT
TRBV6-1 ASTQPRGARWVAF
TRBV6-1 ASSRTGGLQPQH
TRBV2 ASTGGLENIQY
TRBV6-1 ASRGDDVHEQY
TRBV7-9 ASSPIRDTNSPLH
TRBV12-3/TRBV12-4 ASSYASSGNTIY
TRBV12-3/TRBV12-4 ASSFTGTRRTQY
TRBV15 ATSRDPNRDETQY
TRBV6-2/TRBV6-3 ASTTHLGQETQY
TRBV4-2 ASSQAASGDIYEQY
TRBV6-1 ASSELDSSRYEQY
TRBV18 ASSPPEGFQETQY
TRBV6-1 ASRPQIQETQY
TRBV10-3 AISESTLNRQGNTEAF
TRBV6-1 ASSRDREHSPLH
TRBV20-1 SARGSSGRALREQY
TRBV7-8 ASSLALGGSGNTIY
TRBV7-3 ASSPRGGMRETQY
TRBV6-5 ASSYTTGRRSYEQY
TRBV3-1 ASSQDFSFIQY